This is a list of T cell receptor beta chains from one sample in a study of identical twins. TCRdb re-called the 5' RACE reads with MiXCR, one entry per CDR3 protein. The sample lists 450,000 or so distinct CDR3 sequences; 12% to 15% were seen once. These data were also filed under a second study, of yellow fever vaccine responses in identical twins.

The sample was CD4+ T cells sorted from blood. These receptors all stem from a woman aged 18-30 years in good health. CDR3s include the opening cysteine and the closing phenylalanine or tryptophan. The order of the fields is D gene, clone size, V gene, J gene, CDR3 protein. D genes are given only for firm matches. Rows give clone size only sometimes, using once, few, many, or a class for an expanded clone.

-	few	TRBV15	TRBJ2-5	CATGRRGETQYF
-	many	TRBV5-6	TRBJ2-1	CASSFTLLAPNEQFF
-	few	TRBV7-3	TRBJ2-3	CASSSAGAADTQYF
-	few	TRBV6-2/TRBV6-3	TRBJ1-1	CASSYPLVSRGAMNTEAFF
-	few	TRBV20-1	TRBJ1-2	CSAHTGLVGYTF
-	-	TRBV7-8	TRBJ1-5	CASSLAPGQINQPQHF
-	many	TRBV12-3/TRBV12-4	TRBJ2-3	CASSLLGAGTDTQYF
TRBD1	many	TRBV10-3	TRBJ2-2	CAISDRTGTGDTGELFF
TRBD1	many	TRBV29-1	TRBJ1-1	CSAAGQRDEAFF
-	many	TRBV6-1	TRBJ1-6	CASRGTERWTLHF
TRBD1	few	TRBV28	TRBJ2-3	CASSLSQGAWDTQYF
TRBD1	few	TRBV6-2/TRBV6-3	TRBJ1-1	CAVNRGPNTEAFF
-	few	TRBV28	TRBJ1-2	CASSLTGLSYGYTF
TRBD2	few	TRBV3-1	TRBJ2-3	CASSQVRSLAGEHADTQYF
-	-	TRBV7-3	TRBJ2-1	CASSARGGSLYNEQFF
-	-	TRBV5-1	TRBJ2-1	CASSGTVDHEQFF
TRBD1	many	TRBV12-3/TRBV12-4	TRBJ1-5	CASSDRARNQPQHF
TRBD2	-	TRBV20-1	TRBJ2-7	CSALTSGGVGEQYF
TRBD1	many	TRBV29-1	TRBJ2-1	CSVRQGYNEQFF
-	few	TRBV29-1	TRBJ1-2	CSVELATAYGYTF
-	-	TRBV2	TRBJ2-7	CASSELTGSFYEQYF
-	-	TRBV7-9	TRBJ2-2	CASTPGFPNTGELFF
-	-	TRBV27	TRBJ1-2	CASSLRSGAGMGYGYTF
-	few	TRBV12-3/TRBV12-4	TRBJ1-1	CASSTGSTEAFF
-	many	TRBV15	TRBJ1-6	CATSRDLRGRYNSPLHF
-	many	TRBV5-8	TRBJ2-7	CASSFPGTSSYEQYF
TRBD2	-	TRBV20-1	TRBJ2-5	CSASIVGGGQETQYF
-	-	TRBV28	TRBJ2-7	CASSLGGAILYEQYF